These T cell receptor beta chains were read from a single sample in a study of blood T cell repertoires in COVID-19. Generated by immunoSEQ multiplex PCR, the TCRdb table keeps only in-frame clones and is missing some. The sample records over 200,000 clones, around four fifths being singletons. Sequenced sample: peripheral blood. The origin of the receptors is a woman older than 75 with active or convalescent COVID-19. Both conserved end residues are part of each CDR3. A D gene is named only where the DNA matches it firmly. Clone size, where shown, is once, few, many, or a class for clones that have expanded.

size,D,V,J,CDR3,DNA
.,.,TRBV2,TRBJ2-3,CASSVVDTSTDTQYF,TGTGCCAGCAGTGTGGTAGATACTAGCACAGATACGCAGTATTTT
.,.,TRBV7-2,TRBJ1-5,CASSPTNSNQPQHF,TGTGCCAGCAGCCCAACTAATAGCAATCAGCCCCAGCATTTT
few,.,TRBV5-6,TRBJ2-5,CASSSYQETQYF,TGTGCCAGCAGCTCCTATCAAGAGACCCAGTACTTC
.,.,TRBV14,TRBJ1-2,CASSQGVGSGNYGYTF,TGTGCCAGCAGCCAGGGAGTGGGGTCCGGTAACTATGGCTACACCTTC
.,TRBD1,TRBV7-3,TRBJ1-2,CASSLGTGWGYTF,TGTGCCAGCAGCCTCGGGACAGGGTGGGGCTACACCTTC
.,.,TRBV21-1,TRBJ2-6,CASSKVWNQGGSGANVLTF,TGTGCCAGCAGCAAAGTATGGAACCAGGGCGGATCTGGGGCCAACGTCCTGACTTTC
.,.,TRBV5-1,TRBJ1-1,CASSFSAGMGTEAFF,TGCGCCAGCAGCTTTTCGGCAGGGATGGGCACTGAAGCTTTCTTT
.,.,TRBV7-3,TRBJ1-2,CASSQSRSGGGYTF,TGTGCCAGCAGCCAATCACGGTCTGGCGGTGGCTACACCTTC
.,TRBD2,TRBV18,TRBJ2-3,CASSLRLAGGTDTQYF,TGTGCCAGCTCACTTAGACTAGCGGGAGGCACAGATACGCAGTATTTT
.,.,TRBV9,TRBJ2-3,CASSVFDTGRTDTQYF,TGTGCCAGCAGCGTATTTGATACAGGACGCACAGATACGCAGTATTTT
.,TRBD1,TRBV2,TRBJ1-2,CASSPDRVGRGYTF,TGTGCCAGCAGCCCAGACAGGGTAGGACGGGGCTACACCTTC
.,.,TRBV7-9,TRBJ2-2,CASSSLEGELFF,TGTGCCAGCAGTTCCCTAGAGGGGGAGCTGTTTTTT
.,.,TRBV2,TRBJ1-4,CASRYGGEKLFF,TGTGCCAGCCGCTACGGTGGTGAAAAACTGTTTTTT
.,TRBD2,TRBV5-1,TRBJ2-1,CASSLVGGRYYNEQFF,TGCGCCAGCAGCTTGGTCGGCGGGAGGTACTACAATGAGCAGTTCTTC
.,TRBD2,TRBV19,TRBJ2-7,CASSRGLAGASSYEQYF,TGTGCCAGTAGCAGGGGACTAGCGGGGGCGAGCTCCTACGAGCAGTACTTC
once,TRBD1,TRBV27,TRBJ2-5,CASSRDRETQYF,TGTGCCAGCAGCCGGGACAGAGAGACCCAGTACTTC
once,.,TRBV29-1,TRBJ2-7,CSVEFRTGGDYEQYF,TGCAGCGTTGAATTTAGAACAGGGGGGGACTACGAGCAGTACTTC
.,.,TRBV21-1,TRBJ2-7,CASSPTAIAGDLYEQYF,TGTGCCAGCAGCCCGACCGCGATAGCGGGAGACCTCTACGAGCAGTACTTC
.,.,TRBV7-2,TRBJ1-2,CARQDSGYGYTF,TGTGCCAGGCAGGACAGCGGCTATGGCTACACCTTC
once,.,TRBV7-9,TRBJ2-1,CASSQGGGWQFF,TGTGCCAGCAGCCAAGGGGGGGGCTGGCAGTTCTTC
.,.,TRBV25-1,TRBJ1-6,CAIQDRNNSPLHF,TGTGCCATCCAGGACAGAAATAATTCACCCCTCCACTTT
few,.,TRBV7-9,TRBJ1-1,CASSPSRLGEAFF,TGTGCCAGCAGCCCGAGCCGACTGGGTGAAGCTTTCTTT
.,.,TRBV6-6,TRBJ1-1,CASVGTEEAFF,TGTGCCAGCGTTGGAACAGAAGAAGCTTTCTTT
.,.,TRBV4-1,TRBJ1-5,CASSFQGDQPQHF,TGCGCCAGCAGCTTTCAGGGCGATCAGCCCCAGCATTTT
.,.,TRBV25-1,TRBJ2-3,CASSLNFGTDTQYF,TGTGCCAGCAGTCTTAATTTTGGCACAGATACGCAGTATTTT
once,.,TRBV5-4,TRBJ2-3,CASSLSGTSDTQYF,TGTGCCAGCAGCCTGAGCGGCACTTCAGATACGCAGTATTTT
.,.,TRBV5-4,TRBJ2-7,CAFGGVDNPYEQYF,TGTGCCTTCGGAGGCGTCGATAATCCTTACGAGCAGTACTTC
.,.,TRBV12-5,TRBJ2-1,CASGGGQGRLDEQFF,TGTGCTAGTGGCGGGGGGCAGGGAAGACTGGATGAGCAGTTCTTC
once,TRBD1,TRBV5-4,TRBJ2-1,CASSLWTGVEQFF,TGTGCCAGCAGCCTTTGGACAGGGGTCGAGCAGTTCTTC
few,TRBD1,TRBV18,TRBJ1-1,CASSRDRGNTEAFF,TGTGCCAGCTCCCGGGACAGGGGGAACACTGAAGCTTTCTTT
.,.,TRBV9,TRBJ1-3,CASSVDGADSGNTIYF,TGTGCCAGCAGCGTAGATGGGGCCGACTCTGGAAACACCATATATTTT